This T cell receptor beta chain comes out of a study of blood T cell repertoires in COVID-19. At the level of the study: The United States, Italy and Spain were the sources of the acute and convalescent COVID-19 samples. From T cells, B-cell-depleted T cells, or PBMCs came the material, which was cDNA or gDNA.

Trimming took off 5 bases at V and 5 bases at J, with 16 bases between the two ends. Germline V gives CDR1 MNHEY, CDR2 SVGAGI. The CDR3 contains 15 residues. Per the authors' pipeline: By means of reference gene primer amplification, nucleated cell counts were estimated. Produced via immunoSEQ multiplex PCR; TCRdb's table is partial and in-frame only. V, J and clone size reflect that table, while D and trimming were determined from the DNA. In the table there are 390,000 or so clones, around 87% of which are singletons. Sequenced input: peripheral blood. The chain recombines TRBV6-5 with TRBJ1-5; TRBD1 might be the D (5 bases). This clonotype was obtained from a man younger than 35 with active or convalescent COVID-19. The CDR3 loop is CASSPLGTGDQPQHF. In DNA form, the CDR3 reads TGTGCCAGCAGTCCACTGGGTACGGGGGATCAGCCCCAGCATTTT.